A selection of T cell receptor beta chains follows, all from one sample in a study of shared clonotypes between healthy human individuals. The method was immunoSEQ multiplex PCR; TCRdb's version includes in-frame clones alone and lacks a portion of them. Here the sample spans over a million clones, 75% being singletons. The source material was memory CD4+ T cells sorted from blood. The receptors were sampled from a man aged 18 to 29 in good health. CDR3s include the opening cysteine and the closing phenylalanine or tryptophan. D genes are given only for firm matches. The listing skips clone size in some rows; elsewhere it reads once, few, many or a size class.

V,size,J,D,DNA,CDR3
TRBV2,few,TRBJ1-4,NA,TGTGCCAGCAGTGTTTTCGTCGAAAAACTGTTTTTT,CASSVFVEKLFF
TRBV7-2,NA,TRBJ2-7,NA,TGTGCCAGCAGCCACGGGTTGGTGGACGAGCAGTACTTC,CASSHGLVDEQYF
TRBV7-2,NA,TRBJ1-2,TRBD1,TGTGCCAGCACCCTAGGGGGAGGGGGCGCGACTAACTATGGCTACACCTTC,CASTLGGGGATNYGYTF
TRBV7-2,NA,TRBJ2-1,TRBD2,TGTGCCAGCAGTCAAGCGGGAGGGCGGCATGAGCAGTTCTTC,CASSQAGGRHEQFF
TRBV7-9,NA,TRBJ2-7,NA,TGTGCCAGCAGCTTAGCGGGGGGCTACGAGCAGTACTTC,CASSLAGGYEQYF
TRBV5-6,NA,TRBJ1-4,TRBD1,TGTGCCAGCAGCTTGGATACAGGGGGCGCCTACGAAAAACTGTTTTTT,CASSLDTGGAYEKLFF
TRBV21-1,NA,TRBJ1-4,NA,TGTGCCAGCAGCACACGGGGGACCAGTAATGAAAAACTGTTTTTT,CASSTRGTSNEKLFF
TRBV6-5,many,TRBJ1-2,NA,TGTGCCAGCAGTTACCGGGACAAAAGCTATGGCTACACCTTC,CASSYRDKSYGYTF
TRBV5-1,few,TRBJ2-2,TRBD2,TGCGCCAGCAGCCTTCCTATGACTAGCGGCACCGGGGAGCTGTTTTTT,CASSLPMTSGTGELFF
TRBV2,NA,TRBJ1-2,NA,TGTGCCAGCAGTGAAGCAGGACAGATCTATGGCTACACCTTC,CASSEAGQIYGYTF
TRBV12-2,NA,TRBJ2-5,NA,TGTGCAAGTCGCTTAGACAGAAGTGAGGAGACCCAGTACTTC,CASRLDRSEETQYF
TRBV5-5,NA,TRBJ1-3,TRBD1,TGTGCCAGCAGCTTGGCCCCAGGGGGCTCTGGAAACACCATATATTTT,CASSLAPGGSGNTIYF
TRBV30,many,TRBJ1-6,NA,TGTGCCTGGCAGGGGAGCTCCTATAATTCACCCCTCCACTTT,CAWQGSSYNSPLHF
TRBV19,NA,TRBJ2-1,NA,TGTGCCAGTAGTATCTGGGGGAATGAGCAGTTCTTC,CASSIWGNEQFF
TRBV27,NA,TRBJ1-5,NA,TGTGCCAGCAGCAATACAGGGACCCATCAGCCCCAGCATTTT,CASSNTGTHQPQHF
TRBV11-2,few,TRBJ2-3,NA,TGTGCCAGCAGCCCGGGTTGGGATACGCAGTATTTT,CASSPGWDTQYF
TRBV5-1,NA,TRBJ1-5,NA,TGCGCCAGCAGCTTGGACGGGGGACAAGTTCAGCCCCAGCATTTT,CASSLDGGQVQPQHF
TRBV11-2,once,TRBJ1-2,NA,TGTGCCAGCAGCCCGGGTTATGGGTCCAGCGCCAACTATGGCTACACCTTC,CASSPGYGSSANYGYTF
TRBV28,NA,TRBJ1-3,NA,TGTGCCAGCAGTTTATTGCAAAACTCTGGAAACACCATATATTTT,CASSLLQNSGNTIYF
TRBV5-6,once,TRBJ1-3,TRBD1,TGTGCCAGCAGCTGGGACAGGGGTGGAAACACCATATATTTT,CASSWDRGGNTIYF
TRBV7-8,NA,TRBJ1-1,NA,TGTGCCAGCAGCTTAACTAACAATCAAGGTGAAGCTTTCTTT,CASSLTNNQGEAFF
TRBV28,NA,TRBJ2-3,NA,TGTGCCAGCAGGGGGGGGCGACGGGGCACAGATACGCAGTATTTT,CASRGGRRGTDTQYF
TRBV5-1,NA,TRBJ2-3,TRBD2,TGCGCCAGCAGCAATGTACTAGCGGGGAACACAGATACGCAGTATTTT,CASSNVLAGNTDTQYF
TRBV6-5,NA,TRBJ2-5,NA,TGTGCCAGCAGACGAAGGGCCCGGGAGACCCAGTACTTC,CASRRRARETQYF
TRBV23-1,NA,TRBJ2-3,NA,TGCGCCAGCAGTCTGGCCGATACGCAGTATTTT,CASSLADTQYF
TRBV7-9,NA,TRBJ1-5,TRBD1,TGTGCCAGCAGCCGTCAGGGACAGCCCAATCAGCCCCAGCATTTT,CASSRQGQPNQPQHF
TRBV10-3,NA,TRBJ1-6,NA,TGTGCCATCAGTGAGTCTGGGGGACATAATTCACCCCTCCACTTT,CAISESGGHNSPLHF
TRBV7-9,many,TRBJ2-5,TRBD2,TGTGCCAGCACCCCACGAGGAGCGGGAGGGGGGAAAGAGACCCAGTACTTC,CASTPRGAGGGKETQYF
TRBV10-2,NA,TRBJ2-1,TRBD2,TGCGCCAGCAGTGAAAGCGGGGGGCGCGGTGAGCAGTTCTTC,CASSESGGRGEQFF
TRBV5-6,NA,TRBJ2-5,TRBD1,TGTGCCAGCAGCTTGGAATCGGGGACAGGGGGTGAGACCCAGTACTTC,CASSLESGTGGETQYF
TRBV29-1,NA,TRBJ1-1,NA,TGCAGCGTTGGGGGCGGGACACTGAACACTGAAGCTTTCTTT,CSVGGGTLNTEAFF
TRBV5-1,NA,TRBJ2-7,TRBD1,TGCGCCAGCAGCTTCTTTGGGACAGGTCCCGAGCAGTACTTC,CASSFFGTGPEQYF
TRBV11-2,NA,TRBJ2-7,TRBD2,TGTGCCAGCAGCTTAGCTAGCGGGAGCTCCTACGAGCAGTACTTC,CASSLASGSSYEQYF
TRBV28,NA,TRBJ2-5,NA,TGTGCCAGCAGTGCGAAGCGGCCCGGGGAGCAAGAGACCCAGTACTTC,CASSAKRPGEQETQYF